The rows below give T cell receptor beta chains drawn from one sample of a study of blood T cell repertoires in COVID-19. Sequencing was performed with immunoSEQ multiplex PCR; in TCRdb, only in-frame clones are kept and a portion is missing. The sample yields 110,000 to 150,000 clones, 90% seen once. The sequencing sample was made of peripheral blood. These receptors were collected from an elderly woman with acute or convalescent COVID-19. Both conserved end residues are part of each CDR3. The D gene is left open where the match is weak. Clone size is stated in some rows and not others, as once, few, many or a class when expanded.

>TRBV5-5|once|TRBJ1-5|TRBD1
CASSWDRNNQPQHF
TGTGCCAGCAGCTGGGACAGGAACAATCAGCCCCAGCATTTT
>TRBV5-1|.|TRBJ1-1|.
CASSQLTGSTEAFF
TGCGCCAGCAGCCAGCTAACAGGTAGCACTGAAGCTTTCTTT
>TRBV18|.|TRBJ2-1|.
CASSPQAYNEQFF
TGTGCCAGCTCACCCCAAGCTTACAATGAGCAGTTCTTC
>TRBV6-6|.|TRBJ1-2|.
CASSYRGDFYGYTF
TGTGCCAGCAGTTACCGGGGGGATTTCTATGGCTACACCTTC
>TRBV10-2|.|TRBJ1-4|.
CASRNFDAGQGIEKLFF
TGCGCCAGCCGGAATTTCGATGCGGGTCAGGGGATTGAAAAACTGTTTTTT
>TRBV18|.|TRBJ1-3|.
CASSRTPDSHSGNTIYF
TGTGCCAGCTCACGCACTCCGGACAGCCACTCTGGAAACACCATATATTTT
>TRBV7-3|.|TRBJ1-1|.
CASSLQAGGVTEAFF
TGTGCCAGCAGCTTACAAGCGGGGGGCGTCACTGAAGCTTTCTTT
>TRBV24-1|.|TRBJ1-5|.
CATSDGVSNQPQHF
TGTGCCACCAGTGACGGTGTGAGCAATCAGCCCCAGCATTTT
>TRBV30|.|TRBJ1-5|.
CAWSVRGRGNQPQHF
TGTGCCTGGAGTGTACGGGGCAGGGGAAATCAGCCCCAGCATTTT
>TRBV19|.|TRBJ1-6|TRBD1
CASSPRDRDNSPLHF
TGTGCCAGTAGCCCCCGGGACAGGGACAATTCACCCCTCCACTTT
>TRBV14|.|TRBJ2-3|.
CASSRRLGGTDTQYF
TGTGCCAGCAGCCGCCGACTAGGTGGCACAGATACGCAGTATTTT
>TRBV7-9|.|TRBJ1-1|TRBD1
CASSPGQMNTEAFF
TGTGCCAGCAGCCCGGGACAGATGAACACTGAAGCTTTCTTT
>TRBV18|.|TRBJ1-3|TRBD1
CASSPLGQISGNTIYF
TGTGCCAGCTCCCCTTTGGGACAGATCTCTGGAAACACCATATATTTT
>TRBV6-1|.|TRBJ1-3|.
CASSEYGNTIYF
TGTGCCAGCAGTGAGTATGGAAACACCATATATTTT
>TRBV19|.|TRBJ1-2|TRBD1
CASGTGGSWGYGYTF
TGTGCCAGCGGGACAGGGGGCTCGTGGGGCTATGGCTACACCTTC
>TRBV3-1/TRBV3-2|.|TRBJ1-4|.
CASSPRRAVEGKLFF
TGTGCCAGCAGCCCGCGCAGGGCAGTGGAAGGAAAACTGTTTTTT
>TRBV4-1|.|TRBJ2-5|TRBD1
CASSSTGTAYQETQYF
TGCGCCAGCAGCTCAACCGGGACAGCGTACCAAGAGACCCAGTACTTC
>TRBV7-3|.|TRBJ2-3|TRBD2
CASSLMASGGLSTDTQYF
TGTGCCAGCAGCTTAATGGCTAGCGGGGGCCTTAGCACAGATACGCAGTATTTT
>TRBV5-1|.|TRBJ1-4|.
CASSLGGQKTNEKLFF
TGCGCCAGCAGCTTGGGGGGGCAGAAAACTAATGAAAAACTGTTTTTT
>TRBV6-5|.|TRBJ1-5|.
CASFLHGRSQPQHF
TGTGCCAGCTTTTTACACGGGAGGAGTCAGCCCCAGCATTTT
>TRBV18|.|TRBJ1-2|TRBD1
CASSSDRTNYGYTF
TGTGCCAGCTCATCGGACAGGACCAACTATGGCTACACCTTC
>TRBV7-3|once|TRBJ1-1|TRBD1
CASSLEGANTEAFF
TGTGCCAGCAGCTTAGAGGGGGCGAACACTGAAGCTTTCTTT